The T cell receptor (beta chain) described here comes from a study of T cells in Graves' hyperthyroidism and ophthalmopathy. Template material for amplifying TCR beta CDR3 regions consisted of RNA transcripts. During a first-round RT-PCR of the TCR CDR3, the HTBI primer set was used. One entry per CDR3 protein, called by TCRdb with MiXCR from the multiplex PCR reads. The profile shows around 600,000 distinct CDR3 sequences, more than 13% of them singletons. The ends were cut back, 5 bases at V and 10 bases at J, with 12 bases in the middle. The CDR3 totals 13 residues. Per germline, CDR1 SGHTA and CDR2 FQGTGA. This clonotype was seen ten or more times.

Sequencing was carried out using blood. The source is a woman aged 18-29 years with Graves' ophthalmopathy. This chain connects TRBV7-3 to TRBJ1-6; the D is unclear. The CDR3: CASSPGERSPLHF. The CDR3 region has the DNA TGTGCCAGCAGCCCCGGGGAGCGATCACCCCTCCACTTT.